The 27 T cell receptor beta chains presented below share a single source sample, sequenced in a study of blood T cell repertoires in COVID-19. Method: immunoSEQ multiplex PCR; TCRdb's copy keeps in-frame clones and lacks some. The repertoire consists of about 16,000 clones, with about 81% occurring once and the leading ten covering 6.5% to 9%. The sample was peripheral blood. The origin of the receptors is a man aged 60 to 69 with acute or convalescent COVID-19.

The V call is TRBV9, the J call TRBJ2-4; 12 bases fit TRBD1. This CDR3 is built from 18 residues. Germline-derived CDR1 and CDR2 are SGDLS and YYNGEE. V dropped 0 bases and J dropped 6; count of bases not matched to a gene: 10. CDR3 sequence (DNA): TGTGCCAGCAGCGTAGATTCCGGGACAGGGGGCGCGGGAAACATTCAGTACTTC. It yields the protein CASSVDSGTGGAGNIQYF.

CDR3 residues: CASSLFSGATGELFF. Written as DNA, the CDR3 is TGCGCCAGCAGCTTGTTTTCAGGGGCCACCGGGGAGCTGTTTTTT. The chain links TRBV5-1 to TRBJ2-2; possibly TRBD1 for D (6 bases). The CDR3 covers 15 residues. V was pared by 1 base and J by 4 bases, with 11 bases between. Germline CDR1 and CDR2: SGHRS and YFSETQ.

This rearrangement joins TRBV7-9 to TRBJ2-7; 7 bases match TRBD2. The J segment lost 5 bases and the V segment lost 10 bases, leaving 8 bases of the junction unmatched. Per germline, CDR1 SEHNR and CDR2 FQNEAQ (reference sequence). This CDR3 region has 12 residues. CDR3 amino acids: CANHREDDEQYF. CDR3 coding DNA: TGTGCCAACCACCGGGAGGACGACGAGCAGTACTTC.

This chain connects TRBV29-1 to TRBJ1-4; the match to TRBD1 covers 7 bases. Germline CDR1 reads SQVTM; CDR2 reads ANQGSEA. The length of the CDR3 is 14 residues. With 6 bases clipped from V and 7 bases from J, the junction kept 11 bases outside the gene matches. This CDR3 reads CSVALTGQSEKLFF. Here the CDR3 DNA reads TGCAGCGTCGCCCTGACAGGGCAAAGTGAAAAACTGTTTTTT.

The CDR3 nucleotides are TGCAGCGTTGACCAGGGTCTAACTGGAAACACCATATATTTT. This codes for CSVDQGLTGNTIYF. This rearrangement joins TRBV29-1 to TRBJ1-3, with D perhaps matching TRBD1 (5 bases). The V gene's germline CDR1 is SQVTM and CDR2 ANQGSEA. V was shortened by 3 bases and J by 2 bases, with 11 bases between the two germline ends. CDR3 size: 14 residues.

This chain joins TRBV5-1 and TRBJ1-1, with 10 bases aligning to TRBD1. Germline assignment: CDR1 SGHRS and CDR2 YFSETQ. CDR3 length equals 16 residues. V lost 0 bases to trimming and J lost 11 bases; unmatched junction nucleotides: 13. CDR3 sequence: CASSLGPGQGMELAFF. The DNA of the CDR3 is TGCGCCAGCAGCTTGGGTCCGGGACAGGGGATGGAATTGGCTTTCTTT. Combining the CDR3 with reference TRBV5-1 and TRBJ1-1 gives the whole variable domain KAGVTQTPRYLIKTRGQQVTLSCSPISGHRSVSWYQQTPGQGLQFLFEYFSETQRNKGNFPGRFSGRQFSNSRSEMNVSTLELGDSALYLCASSLGPGQGMELAFFGQGTRLTVV.

The genes are TRBV6-6 and TRBJ2-1; D is ambiguous. The CDR3 length is 16 residues. V lost 6 bases to trimming and J lost 4 bases, with 19 bases between them. Germline assignment: CDR1 MNHNY and CDR2 SVGAGI (reference sequence). The CDR3 sequence is CASRTGLSEIYNEQFF. CDR3 bases: TGTGCCAGCAGAACTGGTCTTTCGGAGATTTACAATGAGCAGTTCTTC.

This clone appeared a few times. This rearrangement joins TRBV18 to TRBJ1-1; D gene uncertain. The V gene's germline CDR1 is KGHSH and CDR2 LQKENI. This CDR3 is built from 14 residues. V dropped 0 bases and J dropped 4 bases, with 9 bases sitting between them. The CDR3 DNA reads TGTGCCAGCTCACCACCGCGGGTGGGCACTGAAGCTTTCTTT. Its translation is CASSPPRVGTEAFF.

This CDR3 reads CAWSVLLFNQPQHF. The CDR3 DNA reads TGTGCCTGGAGTGTACTACTGTTCAATCAGCCCCAGCATTTT. The V call is TRBV30, the J call TRBJ1-5; no clear D. The germline V and J ends were trimmed by 0 bases and 3 bases, with 9 bases remaining between them. Per germline, CDR1 GTSNPN and CDR2 SVGIG (reference sequence). This CDR3 is built from 14 residues.

V is TRBV4-1 and J is TRBJ2-5; 7 nucleotides match TRBD1. The CDR3 length is 14 residues. CDR1 MGHRA and CDR2 YSYEKL come from the germline V gene. The V gene end was trimmed by 4 bases and the J gene end by 5 bases; junction bases not matched to a gene: 7. The CDR3, as DNA: TGCGCCAGCAGCCCAGGGGGTAGTCGGGAGACCCAGTACTTC. Its protein product is CASSPGGSRETQYF.

This sequence joins TRBV30 and TRBJ1-3; D ambiguous. Trimming removed 0 bases at V and 4 bases at J, with 7 bases between. Germline V CDR1 and CDR2: GTSNPN, SVGIG (reference sequence). The CDR3 runs 13 residues. The chain's CDR3 is CAWSVSGGNTIYF. CDR3 nucleotides: TGTGCCTGGAGTGTATCCGGGGGAAACACCATATATTTT.

The V and J genes are TRBV12-5 and TRBJ2-7; 9 nucleotides align to TRBD1. Trimming cost V 0 bases and J 3 bases; bases outside gene matches: 3. There are 15 residues in the CDR3. CDR1 LGHNT and CDR2 FRNRAP come from the germline V gene. CDR3 nucleotides: TGTGCTAGTGGTTTGGTACTGGACAGGGGCTACGAGCAGTACTTC. It yields the protein CASGLVLDRGYEQYF.

The rearrangement joins TRBV7-2 to TRBJ2-5; 11 nucleotides match TRBD2. The CDR3 has 16 amino acids. With 4 bases clipped from V and 4 bases from J, the junction kept 8 bases outside the gene matches. Germline assignment: CDR1 SGHTA and CDR2 FQGNSA. The DNA of the CDR3 is TGTGCCAGCAGCTCGACTAGCGGGGCGGGGGGAGAGACCCAGTACTTC. Residues: CASSSTSGAGGETQYF.

The DNA of the CDR3 is TGTGCCAGCAGTGAGGCGGTATATGGCTACACCTTC. Translated: CASSEAVYGYTF. This sequence joins TRBV2 and TRBJ1-2, with D unclear. Trimming removed 3 bases from V and 5 bases from J, with 7 bases in between. Germline V lookup: CDR1 SNHLY, CDR2 FYNNEI. The length of the CDR3 is 12 residues.

The genes are TRBV27 and TRBJ1-4; TRBD1 is a possible D gene (6 bases). Germline V gives CDR1 MNHEY, CDR2 SMNVEV (reference sequence). V lost 8 bases and J 7 bases, leaving 20 bases between the germline ends. The CDR3 length is 15 residues. The DNA of the CDR3 is TGTGCCAGCGGAAGAATCCAGGGGCGGAGTGAAAAACTGTTTTTT. It codes for CASGRIQGRSEKLFF.

J is TRBJ1-1 and V is TRBV10-2, with D maybe TRBD1 (6 bases). V was clipped by 3 bases and J by 3 bases, with 14 bases between them. Germline CDR1 WSHSY, CDR2 SAAADI. This CDR3 is built from 15 residues. The DNA of the CDR3 is TGCGCCAGCAGTGAAATTTCGACAGGCTACACTGAAGCTTTCTTT. Protein: CASSEISTGYTEAFF.

The V and J genes are TRBV30 and TRBJ1-2; D might be TRBD1 (6 bases). The CDR3 is 13 residues long. The V and J ends lost 4 bases and 2 bases respectively, with 11 bases between them. CDR1 and CDR2 (germline): GTSNPN, SVGIG (reference sequence). This CDR3 is CAWTQGINYGYTF. The CDR3 DNA reads as TGTGCCTGGACACAGGGCATAAACTATGGCTACACCTTC.

The CDR3 coding sequence is TGTGCCAGCAGTTCACAGGGGGCTTGGTATGGCTACACCTTC. Protein product: CASSSQGAWYGYTF. V and J are TRBV25-1 and TRBJ1-2; TRBD1 matches at 9 bases. After removal of 5 bases from V and 5 bases from J, the junction contained 6 bases not matched to a gene. The CDR3 totals 14 residues. Looked up from germline, CDR1 is MGHDK and CDR2 is SYGVNS.

The chain is built from TRBV14 and TRBJ1-6, with 7 positions matching TRBD1. The V gene end was trimmed by 3 bases and the J gene end by 7 bases; junction bases not matched to a gene: 6. The germline V gene has CDR1 SGHDN and CDR2 FVKESK. The CDR3 runs 15 residues. CDR3 in amino acids: CASSHPTGFNSPLHF. DNA of the CDR3: TGTGCCAGCAGCCACCCGACAGGGTTCAATTCACCCCTCCACTTT. Using reference TRBV14 and TRBJ1-6 for the parts outside the CDR3, the full variable domain is EAGVTQFPSHSVIEKGQTVTLRCDPISGHDNLYWYRRVMGKEIKFLLHFVKESKQDESGMPNNRFLAERTGGTYSTLKVQPAELEDSGVYFCASSHPTGFNSPLHFGNGTRLTVT.

Comments on this clone: This specimen includes other DNA sequences encoding the same CDR3. The chain uses TRBV7-8 and TRBJ1-2, with 8 bases fitting TRBD1. The CDR3 length is 13 residues. The V gene's germline CDR1 is SGHVS and CDR2 FQNEAQ. Trimming took 4 bases from V and 4 from J; bases not matched to a gene: 2. The CDR3 nucleotides are TGTGCCAGCAGCTCGGGACAGGCCTATGGCTACACCTTC. The encoded protein is CASSSGQAYGYTF.

The chain recombines TRBV18 with TRBJ2-3; D unresolved. V was shortened by 2 bases and J by 0 bases, with 9 bases between the two germline ends. Germline V gene lookup returns CDR1 KGHSH and CDR2 LQKENI. The CDR3 length is 15 residues. The DNA for the CDR3 is TGTGCCAGCTCACCAGCTACCATCAGCACAGATACGCAGTATTTT. Amino acid sequence: CASSPATISTDTQYF.

J is TRBJ1-1 and V is TRBV18; D may be TRBD1 (5 bases). CDR3 size: 15 residues. The germline V gene has CDR1 KGHSH and CDR2 LQKENI. V was shortened by 0 bases and J by 1 base, with 9 bases between the two germline ends. This chain's CDR3 is CASSPPYQGNTEAFF. DNA for the CDR3: TGTGCCAGCTCACCACCGTACCAGGGGAACACTGAAGCTTTCTTT.

The chain carries TRBV6-6 and TRBJ1-5; D is unclear. Germline V gene data show CDR1 as MNHNY and CDR2 as SVGAGI (reference sequence). V was clipped by 6 bases and J by 2 bases, with 11 bases between them. CDR3 length equals 14 residues. The CDR3 region is CASRIVRGNQPQHF. The CDR3 region has the DNA TGTGCCAGCAGGATTGTCCGGGGCAATCAGCCCCAGCATTTT.

The J gene is TRBJ2-2, the V gene TRBV9; 11 bases map to TRBD2. Unmatched junction bases numbered 4, after V lost 3 bases and J lost 3 bases. The CDR3 is made up of 16 amino acids. The germline V gene encodes CDR1 SGDLS and CDR2 YYNGEE. As DNA, the CDR3 is TGTGCCAGCAGCGCTGGGACTAGCGGATACACCGGGGAGCTGTTTTTT. Protein sequence: CASSAGTSGYTGELFF.

This chain links TRBV2 with TRBJ1-6, with TRBD1 matching 7 bases. Germline CDR1 SNHLY, CDR2 FYNNEI. V trimming: 4 bases; J trimming: 7 bases; junction bases outside the gene matches: 7. The CDR3 is 15 amino acids. The CDR3 nucleotides are TGTGCCAGCAGTGTTACAGGGGTCGGGAATTCACCCCTCCACTTT. It encodes CASSVTGVGNSPLHF.

The chain links TRBV25-1 to TRBJ1-1; unclear D gene. The V gene lost 3 bases and the J gene lost 5 bases, with 19 bases spanning the gap. Germline values: CDR1 MGHDK, CDR2 SYGVNS. CDR3 length: 16 residues. The CDR3 sequence is CASSEHAYPQRTEAFF. The CDR3 DNA is TGTGCCAGCAGTGAGCACGCATACCCCCAGAGGACTGAAGCTTTCTTT.

The chain links TRBV7-3 to TRBJ2-1; TRBD2 agrees at 9 bases. CDR3 size: 16 residues. CDR1 and CDR2 from the germline V gene are SGHTA and FQGTGA. V lost 3 bases to trimming and J lost 9 bases; unmatched junction nucleotides: 12. This CDR3 is CASSLGPGGGASEQFF. In nucleotides, the CDR3 is TGTGCCAGCAGCTTGGGGCCCGGCGGGGGGGCCAGTGAGCAGTTCTTC.